The table lists the clone carrying this T cell receptor beta chain with many counts. Antigen specificity is unknown. These data originate in a study of T cells in Graves' hyperthyroidism and ophthalmopathy. Germline CDR1 reads MNHEY; CDR2 reads SVGAGI. CDR3 length: 15 amino acids. V dropped 0 bases and J dropped 10; count of bases not matched to a gene: 5. An absence of ophthalmopathy progression within 18 months meant stable Graves' hyperthyroidism. Regarding the study as a whole: Blood also carried most thyroid clonotypes expanded above 0.001.

Amplification yielded TCR beta CDR3 regions, with RNA transcripts as the source. With the HTBI primer set, the TCR CDR3 went through a first round of RT-PCR. TCRdb re-called the multiplex PCR reads through MiXCR, storing one row per CDR3 protein. The sample lists about 47,000 distinct CDR3 sequences; less than 65% were seen once. The chain couples TRBV6-5 to TRBJ1-6, with 8 bases identical to TRBD1. The clonotype originates from a man aged 18 to 35 with Graves' hyperthyroidism. Sequencing was performed on peripheral blood or thyroid tissue (not recorded which). CDR3 coding DNA: TGTGCCAGCAGTTACTCCGGACAGGGATACTCACCCCTCCACTTT. Amino acids: CASSYSGQGYSPLHF.